This T cell receptor beta chain was captured by sequencing in a study of blood T cell repertoires in COVID-19. Overall study: Samples representing acute and convalescent COVID-19 were sourced from the United States, Italy and Spain. From T cells, B-cell-depleted T cells, or PBMCs came the material, which was cDNA or gDNA.

Participant age was roughly 18 to 100 years, and participants resided in 20 to 30 US areas. Donors were grouped by their self-reported clinical history. Data came from immunoSEQ multiplex PCR; TCRdb stores just in-frame clones and leaves some out. Here the sample spans fewer than 200,000 clones, around 73% being singletons. The length of the CDR3 is 16 residues. The ends were cut back, 4 bases at V and 5 bases at J, with 16 bases in the middle. CDR1 and CDR2 from the germline V gene are SGHRS and YFSETQ. Sequencing was done on a sample of PBMCs or T cells enriched from blood (not recorded which). V is TRBV5-1 and J is TRBJ1-6; D is possibly TRBD1 (6 bases). The source is a woman between 45 and 65 years old who had recovered from COVID-19. The CDR3 DNA follows: TGCGCCAGCAGCCCGGACAGAGCTACAAATAATTCACCCCTCCACTTT. Translated, it gives CASSPDRATNNSPLHF.